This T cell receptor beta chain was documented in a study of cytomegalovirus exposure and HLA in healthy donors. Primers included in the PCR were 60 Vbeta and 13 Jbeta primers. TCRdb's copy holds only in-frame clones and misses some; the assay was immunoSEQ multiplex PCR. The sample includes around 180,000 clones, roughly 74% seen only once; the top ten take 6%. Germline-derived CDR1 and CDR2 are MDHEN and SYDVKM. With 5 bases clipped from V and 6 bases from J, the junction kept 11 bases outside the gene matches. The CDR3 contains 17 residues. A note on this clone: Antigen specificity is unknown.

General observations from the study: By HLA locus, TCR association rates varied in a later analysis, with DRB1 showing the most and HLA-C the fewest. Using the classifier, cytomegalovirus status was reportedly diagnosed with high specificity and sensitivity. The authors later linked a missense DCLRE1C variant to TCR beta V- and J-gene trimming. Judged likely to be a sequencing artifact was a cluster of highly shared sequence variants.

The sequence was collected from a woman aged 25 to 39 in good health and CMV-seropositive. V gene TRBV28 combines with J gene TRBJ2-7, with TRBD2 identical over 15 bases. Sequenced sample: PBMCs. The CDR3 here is CASSPWTSGGAGGEQYF. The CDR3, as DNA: TGTGCCAGCAGTCCCTGGACTAGCGGGGGGGCGGGAGGCGAGCAGTACTTC.